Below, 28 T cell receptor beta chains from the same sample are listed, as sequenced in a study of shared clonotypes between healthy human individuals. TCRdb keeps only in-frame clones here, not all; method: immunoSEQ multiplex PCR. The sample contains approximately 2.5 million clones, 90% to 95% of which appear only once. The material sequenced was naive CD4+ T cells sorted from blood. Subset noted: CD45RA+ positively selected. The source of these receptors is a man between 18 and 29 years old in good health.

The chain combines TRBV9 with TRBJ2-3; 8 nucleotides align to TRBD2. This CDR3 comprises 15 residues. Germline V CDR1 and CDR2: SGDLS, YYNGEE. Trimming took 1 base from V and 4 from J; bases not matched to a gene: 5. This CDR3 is CASSVSSGRSDTQYF. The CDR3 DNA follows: TGTGCCAGCAGCGTATCCAGCGGGAGATCAGATACGCAGTATTTT.

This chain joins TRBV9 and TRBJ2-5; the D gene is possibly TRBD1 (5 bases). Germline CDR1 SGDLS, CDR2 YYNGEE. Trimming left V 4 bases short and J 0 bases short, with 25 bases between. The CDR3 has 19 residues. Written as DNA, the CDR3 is TGTGCCAGCAGCCCCGGAGCAGGGCATCGTTTAGTTTACCAAGAGACCCAGTACTTC. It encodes CASSPGAGHRLVYQETQYF.

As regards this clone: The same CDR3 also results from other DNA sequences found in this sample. CDR3 nucleotides: TGTGCCAGCAGCCTTGGACAGGGCTATGGCTACACCTTC. It yields the protein CASSLGQGYGYTF. The chain recombines TRBV7-3 with TRBJ1-2; 8 bases are shared with TRBD1. In germline, CDR1 is SGHTA, CDR2 FQGTGA. J lost 4 bases, V lost 5 bases, and 3 bases had no gene match. This CDR3 comprises 13 residues. Drawing the rest from reference TRBV7-3 and TRBJ1-2, the complete variable domain is GAGVSQTPSNKVTEKGKYVELRCDPISGHTALYWYRQSLGQGPEFLIYFQGTGAADDSGLPNDRFFAVRPEGSVSTLKIQRTERGDSAVYLCASSLGQGYGYTFGSGTRLTVV.

The CDR3 DNA reads TGTGCCAGCACCCTCAGGGGGGGGCAGGCCGGGGAGCTGTTTTTT. Translated: CASTLRGGQAGELFF. The chain uses TRBV6-5 and TRBJ2-2; perhaps D is TRBD1 or TRBD2 (7 bases each). Germline CDR1 MNHEY, CDR2 SVGAGI. This CDR3 contains 15 residues. V was shortened by 7 bases and J by 6 bases, with 18 bases between the two germline ends.

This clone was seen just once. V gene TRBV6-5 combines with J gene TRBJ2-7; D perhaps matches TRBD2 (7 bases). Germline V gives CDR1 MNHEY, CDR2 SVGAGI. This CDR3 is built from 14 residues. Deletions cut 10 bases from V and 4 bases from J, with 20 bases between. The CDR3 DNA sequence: TGTGCCACCTCAAACGGGGGGCGAGGATACGAGCAGTACTTC. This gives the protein CATSNGGRGYEQYF.

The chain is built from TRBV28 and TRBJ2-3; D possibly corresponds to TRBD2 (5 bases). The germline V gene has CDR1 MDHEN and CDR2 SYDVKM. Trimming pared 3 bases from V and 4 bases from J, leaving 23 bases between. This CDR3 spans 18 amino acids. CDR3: CASSFFPSRSTLPDTQYF. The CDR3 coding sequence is TGTGCCAGCAGTTTTTTCCCTAGCCGGTCCACACTCCCAGATACGCAGTATTTT.

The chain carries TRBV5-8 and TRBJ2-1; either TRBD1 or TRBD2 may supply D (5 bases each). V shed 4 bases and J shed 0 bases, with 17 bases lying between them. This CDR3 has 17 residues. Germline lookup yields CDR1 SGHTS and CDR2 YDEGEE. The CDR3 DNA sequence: TGTGCCAGCAGCAACCCTCCCCGGGGCCGCTCCTACAATGAGCAGTTCTTC. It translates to CASSNPPRGRSYNEQFF.

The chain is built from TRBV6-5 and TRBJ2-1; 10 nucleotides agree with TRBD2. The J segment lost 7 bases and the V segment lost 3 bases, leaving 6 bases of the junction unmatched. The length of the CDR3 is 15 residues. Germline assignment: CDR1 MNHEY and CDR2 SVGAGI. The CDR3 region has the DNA TGTGCCAGCAGTTATAGCGGGGGGCCCCCAAATGAGCAGTTCTTC. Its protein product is CASSYSGGPPNEQFF.

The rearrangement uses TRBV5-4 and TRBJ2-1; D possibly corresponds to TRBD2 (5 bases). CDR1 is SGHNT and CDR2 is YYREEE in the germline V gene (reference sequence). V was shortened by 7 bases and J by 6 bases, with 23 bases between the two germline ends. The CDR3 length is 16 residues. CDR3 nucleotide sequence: TGTGCCAGCTTTTCCGAGGGCGCAGGAATGCTCAATGAGCAGTTCTTC. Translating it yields CASFSEGAGMLNEQFF.

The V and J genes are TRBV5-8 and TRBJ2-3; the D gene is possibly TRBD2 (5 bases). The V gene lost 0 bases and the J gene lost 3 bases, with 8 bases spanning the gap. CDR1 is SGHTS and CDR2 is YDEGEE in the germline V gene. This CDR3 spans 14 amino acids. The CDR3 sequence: CASSLGGATDTQYF. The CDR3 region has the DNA TGTGCCAGCAGCTTGGGGGGAGCTACAGATACGCAGTATTTT.

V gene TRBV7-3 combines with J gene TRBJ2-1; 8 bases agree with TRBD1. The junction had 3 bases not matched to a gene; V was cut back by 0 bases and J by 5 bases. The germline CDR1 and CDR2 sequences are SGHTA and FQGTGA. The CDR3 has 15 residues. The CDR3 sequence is CASSLTQGANNEQFF. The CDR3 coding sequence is TGTGCCAGCAGCTTAACGCAGGGGGCTAACAATGAGCAGTTCTTC.

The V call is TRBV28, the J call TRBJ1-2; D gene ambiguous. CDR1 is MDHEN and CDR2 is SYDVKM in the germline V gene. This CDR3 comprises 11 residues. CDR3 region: CPGRRHYGYTF. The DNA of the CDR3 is TGTCCCGGTCGCCGACACTATGGCTACACCTTC.

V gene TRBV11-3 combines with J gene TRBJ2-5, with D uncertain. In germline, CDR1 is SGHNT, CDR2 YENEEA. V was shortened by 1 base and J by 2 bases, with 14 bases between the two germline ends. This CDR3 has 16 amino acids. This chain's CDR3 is CASSLGQKNAQETQYF. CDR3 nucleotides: TGTGCCAGCAGCTTAGGTCAGAAAAACGCGCAAGAGACCCAGTACTTC.

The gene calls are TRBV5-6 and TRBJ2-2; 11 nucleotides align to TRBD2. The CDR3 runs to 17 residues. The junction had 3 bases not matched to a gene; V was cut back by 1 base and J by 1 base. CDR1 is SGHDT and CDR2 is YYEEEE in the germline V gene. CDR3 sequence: CASSLTSGSRNTGELFF. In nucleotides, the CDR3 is TGTGCCAGCAGCTTGACTAGCGGGAGCCGGAACACCGGGGAGCTGTTTTTT. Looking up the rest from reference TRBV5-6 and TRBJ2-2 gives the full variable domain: DAGVTQSPTHLIKTRGQQVTLRCSPKSGHDTVSWYQQALGQGPQFIFQYYEEEERQRGNFPDRFSGHQFPNYSSELNVNALLLGDSALYLCASSLTSGSRNTGELFFGEGSRLTVL.

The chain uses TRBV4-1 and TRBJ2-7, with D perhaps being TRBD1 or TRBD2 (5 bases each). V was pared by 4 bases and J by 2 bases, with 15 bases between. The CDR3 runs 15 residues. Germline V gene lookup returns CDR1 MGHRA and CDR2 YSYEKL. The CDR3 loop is CASSPLGAAPYEQYF. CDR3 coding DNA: TGCGCCAGCAGCCCACTCGGGGCGGCCCCCTACGAGCAGTACTTC.

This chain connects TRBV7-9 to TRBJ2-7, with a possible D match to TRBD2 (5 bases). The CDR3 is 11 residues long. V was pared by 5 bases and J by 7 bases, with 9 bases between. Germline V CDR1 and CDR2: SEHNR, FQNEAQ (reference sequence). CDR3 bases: TGTGCCAGCAGCCCGGGGTTGGAGCAGTACTTC. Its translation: CASSPGLEQYF.

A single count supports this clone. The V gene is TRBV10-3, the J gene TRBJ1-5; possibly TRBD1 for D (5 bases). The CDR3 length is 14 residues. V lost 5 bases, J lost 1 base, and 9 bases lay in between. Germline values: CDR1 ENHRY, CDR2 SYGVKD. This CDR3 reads CAISKGESNQPQHF. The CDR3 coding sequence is TGTGCCATCAGTAAAGGGGAAAGCAATCAGCCCCAGCATTTT.

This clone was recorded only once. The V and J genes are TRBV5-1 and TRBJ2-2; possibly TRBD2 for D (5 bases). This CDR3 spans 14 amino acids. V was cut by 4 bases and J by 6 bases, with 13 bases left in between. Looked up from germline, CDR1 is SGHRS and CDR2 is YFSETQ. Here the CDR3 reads CASSPVGGPGELFF. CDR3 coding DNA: TGCGCCAGCAGCCCGGTCGGCGGGCCCGGGGAGCTGTTTTTT.

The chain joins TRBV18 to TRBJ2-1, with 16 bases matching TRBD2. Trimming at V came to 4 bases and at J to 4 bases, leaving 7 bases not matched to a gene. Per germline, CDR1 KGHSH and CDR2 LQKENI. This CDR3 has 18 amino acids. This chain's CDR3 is CASSRPGLAGGPYNEQFF. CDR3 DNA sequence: TGTGCCAGCTCACGGCCGGGACTAGCGGGAGGGCCTTACAATGAGCAGTTCTTC.

The CDR3 DNA sequence: TGTGCCACCCGGACAGGGGCTAATGAGCAGTTCTTC. Amino acid sequence: CATRTGANEQFF. V and J are TRBV7-8 and TRBJ2-1, with TRBD1 matching over 9 bases. The CDR3 has 12 residues. The J segment lost 7 bases and the V segment lost 10 bases, leaving 5 bases of the junction unmatched. Looked up from germline, CDR1 is SGHVS and CDR2 is FQNEAQ.

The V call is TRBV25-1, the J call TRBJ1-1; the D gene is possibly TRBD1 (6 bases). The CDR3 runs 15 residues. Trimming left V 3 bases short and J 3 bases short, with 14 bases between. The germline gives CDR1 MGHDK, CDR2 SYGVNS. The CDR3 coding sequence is TGTGCCAGCAGTGAGCCCAGGGGCGGGGACACTGAAGCTTTCTTT. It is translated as CASSEPRGGDTEAFF.

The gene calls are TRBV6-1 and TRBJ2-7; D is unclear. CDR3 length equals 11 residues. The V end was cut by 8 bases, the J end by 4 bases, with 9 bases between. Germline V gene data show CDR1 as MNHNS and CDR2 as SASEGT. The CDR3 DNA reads TGTGCCAGCGGAGACGGGTACGAGCAGTACTTC. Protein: CASGDGYEQYF.

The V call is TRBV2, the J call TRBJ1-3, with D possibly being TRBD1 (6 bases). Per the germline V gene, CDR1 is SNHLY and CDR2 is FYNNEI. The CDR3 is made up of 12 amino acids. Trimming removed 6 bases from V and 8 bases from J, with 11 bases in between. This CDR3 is CASRQGTDTIYF. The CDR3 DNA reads TGTGCCAGCAGACAGGGCACGGACACCATATATTTT.

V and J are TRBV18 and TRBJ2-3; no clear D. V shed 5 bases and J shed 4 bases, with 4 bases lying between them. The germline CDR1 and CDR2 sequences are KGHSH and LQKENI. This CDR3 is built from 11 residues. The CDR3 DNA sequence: TGTGCCAGCTCATACCCAGATACGCAGTATTTT. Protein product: CASSYPDTQYF.

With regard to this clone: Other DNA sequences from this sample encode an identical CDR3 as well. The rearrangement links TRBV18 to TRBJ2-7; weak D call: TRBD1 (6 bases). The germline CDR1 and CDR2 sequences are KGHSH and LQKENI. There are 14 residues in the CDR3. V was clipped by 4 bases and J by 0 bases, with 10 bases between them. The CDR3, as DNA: TGTGCCAGCTCACGAGACAGGAGCTCCTACGAGCAGTACTTC. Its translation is CASSRDRSSYEQYF.

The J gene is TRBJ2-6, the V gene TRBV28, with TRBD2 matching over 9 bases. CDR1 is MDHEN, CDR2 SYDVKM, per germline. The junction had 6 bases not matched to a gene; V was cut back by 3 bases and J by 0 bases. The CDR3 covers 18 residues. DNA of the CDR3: TGTGCCAGCAGTTTCTCGGGACTAGCCTTCTCTGGGGCCAACGTCCTGACTTTC. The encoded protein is CASSFSGLAFSGANVLTF.

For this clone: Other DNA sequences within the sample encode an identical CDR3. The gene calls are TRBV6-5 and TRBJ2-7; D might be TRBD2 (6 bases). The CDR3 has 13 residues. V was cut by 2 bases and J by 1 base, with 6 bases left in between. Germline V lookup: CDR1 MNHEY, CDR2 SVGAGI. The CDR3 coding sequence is TGTGCCAGCAGTTACGGGACTTCCTACGAGCAGTACTTC. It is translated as CASSYGTSYEQYF.

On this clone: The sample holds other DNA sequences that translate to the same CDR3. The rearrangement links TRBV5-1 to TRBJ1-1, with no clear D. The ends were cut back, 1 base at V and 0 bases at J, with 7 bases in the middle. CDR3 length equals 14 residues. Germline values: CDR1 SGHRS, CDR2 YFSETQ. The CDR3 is CASSLTGMNTEAFF. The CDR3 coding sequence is TGCGCCAGCAGCTTGACTGGCATGAACACTGAAGCTTTCTTT.